This T cell receptor (beta chain) was recorded in a study of beta chain features in type 1 diabetes. Study conclusions and caveats: A moderate, significant TCRB CDR3 shortening appeared in type 1 diabetes across four CD4+ subsets.

A word on this clone: Its specificity is not known.

Every bit of the isolated RNA underwent reverse transcription, so sequencing read expressed TCRB transcripts. Data came from immunoSEQ multiplex PCR; TCRdb stores just in-frame clones and leaves some out. The table has roughly 50,000 clones, around 40% seen once; the top ten hold 0.1% to 0.15%. Every participating donor gave one draw, a heparinised blood sample averaging roughly 0.12 L. The sequenced material came from stem cell memory CD4+ T cells from blood. This clonotype originated in a man aged 25 to 40 with type 1 diabetes.

The CDR3 bases are TGTGCCAGCAGTCAACTCCTCGACTGGGACAGGGCTGGGACCCAGTACTTC. Protein: CASSQLLDWDRAGTQYF. V usage is TRBV28 and J usage is TRBJ2-5; 9 bases are shared with TRBD1. Per germline, CDR1 MDHEN and CDR2 SYDVKM. The V segment lost 5 bases and the J segment 7 bases; nucleotides outside the gene matches: 17. CDR3 length: 17 residues. The full variable domain, with the rest looked up from reference TRBV28 and TRBJ2-5, is DVKVTQSSRYLVKRTGEKVFLECVQDMDHENMFWYRQDPGLGLRLIYFSYDVKMKEKGDIPEGYSVSREKKERFSLILESASTNQTSMYLCASSQLLDWDRAGTQYFGPGTRLLVL.